This TCR beta chain was documented in a study of a mutant IDH1 vaccine in newly diagnosed glioma. Study-level background: First vaccine doses came 4-6 weeks after radiotherapy alone, or with temozolomide cycles.

Time point noted: week 5, during vaccination. The vaccine gave 300 ug of a 20-mer mutant IDH1 peptide subcutaneously per dose. TCRdb keeps only in-frame clones here, not all; method: immunoSEQ multiplex PCR. The sample carries 25,000 to 30,000 clones, around 80% recorded once. Worth noting for this clone: Its antigen remains unidentified.

Germline V gives CDR1 SNHLY, CDR2 FYNNEI. The CDR3 runs 16 residues. Between the trimmed V and J ends, which lost 6 bases and 3 bases, there was a span of 19 bases. The sample consisted of PBMCs, taken from a glioma patient whose treatment included an IDH1 peptide vaccine. The J gene is TRBJ2-3, the V gene TRBV2; a possible D gene is TRBD1 (6 bases). The TCR originated in a middle-aged man with glioma. Some clones in this sample may be carry-over from other donors' samples. For the CDR3, the DNA is TGTGCCAGCAGACTCTGGGGCATCAGGGGTACAGATACGCAGTATTTT. It codes for CASRLWGIRGTDTQYF.